These T cell receptor beta chains were read from a single sample in a study of OX40 agonist ivuxolimab in advanced cancers. Sequencing was performed with immunoSEQ multiplex PCR; in TCRdb, only in-frame clones are kept and a portion is missing. The data contain about 45,000 clones, 89% of them seen just once; the ten biggest clones take up about a sixth. Sequenced material: CD4+ or CD8+ T cells sorted from blood, taken in a trial of the OX40 agonist ivuxolimab. These receptors were obtained from an adult with an advanced solid tumor such as melanoma, head and neck, liver or kidney cancer. Both conserved end residues are part of each CDR3. The D gene is left open where the match is weak. Size tells how often a clone was seen (once, few, many) or the class of an expanded clone, and some rows leave it out.

CDR3nt	CDR3aa	d_gene	v_gene	j_gene	abundance
TGCGCCAGCAGCCAAGGGAAAGTCAGGGGGAAGGGCACCCTCTACGAGCAGTACTTC	CASSQGKVRGKGTLYEQYF	TRBD1	TRBV4-1	TRBJ2-7	once
TGTGCCAGCAGCTTGGTCGGGGGGGACCTTTCATACAATGAGCAGTTCTTC	CASSLVGGDLSYNEQFF	TRBD2	TRBV5-8	TRBJ2-1	NA
TGTGCCAGCAGTCCCGGCACTAGGGTTGTCCACGAGCAGTACTTC	CASSPGTRVVHEQYF	NA	TRBV27	TRBJ2-7	NA
TGTGCCAGCAGATCAGGGGGGACCTATGGCTACACCTTC	CASRSGGTYGYTF	TRBD1	TRBV11-2	TRBJ1-2	NA
TGTGCCAGCAGCGCTGGGTCCCAAGAGACCCAGTACTTC	CASSAGSQETQYF	NA	TRBV2	TRBJ2-5	NA
TGTGCCAGCAGCTCCGAGCCGACAGATACGCAGTATTTT	CASSSEPTDTQYF	NA	TRBV5-4	TRBJ2-3	NA
TGTGCCAGCAGCTTAGAAGCAGGTGACTACCCACGGAACGAGCAGTACTTC	CASSLEAGDYPRNEQYF	NA	TRBV7-2	TRBJ2-7	NA
TGTGCCAGCAGCTTAGACGCCGGGCTAGCGGGGGGGCTCAATGAGCAGTTCTTC	CASSLDAGLAGGLNEQFF	TRBD2	TRBV11-3	TRBJ2-1	few
TGTGCCAGCAGCGTAGCGGGTTTCTACAATGAGCAGTTCTTC	CASSVAGFYNEQFF	NA	TRBV9	TRBJ2-1	NA
TGTGCCACCCGGACAGGAGGAACTGAAGCTTTCTTT	CATRTGGTEAFF	TRBD1	TRBV10-3	TRBJ1-1	once
TGTGCCAGCAGCCCAGCGGGTGCGAGCGACAATGAGCAGTTCTTC	CASSPAGASDNEQFF	NA	TRBV5-6	TRBJ2-1	NA
TGTGCCAGCAACCTTGACAGGCCCCCGGGAGAGCAGTACTTC	CASNLDRPPGEQYF	NA	TRBV5-4	TRBJ2-7	NA
TGTGCCAGCAGCGCTACCGTGAAGCGGGCCTTCTCCTACGAGCAGTACTTC	CASSATVKRAFSYEQYF	NA	TRBV2	TRBJ2-7	NA
TGCGCCAGCAGCCTGCGGTGGGGGATCAACGAGCAGTACTTC	CASSLRWGINEQYF	NA	TRBV4-1	TRBJ2-7	NA
TGTGCCAGCAGCTTAAGGGGAAACGAGCAGTACTTC	CASSLRGNEQYF	NA	TRBV7-2	TRBJ2-7	NA
TGCGCCAGCAGTTCTGAACCGGGACAGGTTTTCTGGGAGCAGTACTTC	CASSSEPGQVFWEQYF	TRBD1	TRBV5-1	TRBJ2-7	NA
TGTGCAAGTCGCTTAGATTTCGCTAGCACCGATGAAGCTTTCTTT	CASRLDFASTDEAFF	NA	TRBV12-2	TRBJ1-1	few
TGTGCCAGCAGTTTCGGGGGACAAGGGAGCAATGAGCAGTTCTTC	CASSFGGQGSNEQFF	NA	TRBV27	TRBJ2-1	NA
TGCGCCAGCAGCTTGGACATTTCCTACGAGCAGTACTTC	CASSLDISYEQYF	NA	TRBV5-1	TRBJ2-7	once
TGTGCCAGCAGCTTAGGGCTGGGAGAGACTGAAGCTTTCTTT	CASSLGLGETEAFF	NA	TRBV7-9	TRBJ1-1	NA
TGTGCCAGCAGCGGTGCAGGGTTGCAAGAGACCCAGTACTTC	CASSGAGLQETQYF	NA	TRBV21-1	TRBJ2-5	once
TGTGCCAGTACCGTCGGACTAGCCGGCTATGAGCAGTTCTTC	CASTVGLAGYEQFF	TRBD2	TRBV19	TRBJ2-1	NA
TGTGCCAGCAGTACGGACGGAGCTAACTATGGCTACACCTTC	CASSTDGANYGYTF	NA	TRBV28	TRBJ1-2	once